This TCR beta chain was observed in a study of early T cells in non-severe SARS-CoV-2 infection (dated by TCRdb to the early 2020s). Study-level background: TCR sequencing used bulk RNA from unsorted whole blood, so alpha and beta chains could not be paired.

The study was a case-control design nested within a healthcare worker cohort in London, UK, with weekly nasopharyngeal swab PCR tests and blood sampling. Between 23 and 31 March 2020, the week of the UK lockdown, healthcare workers were enrolled and then followed up weekly for as long as 16 weeks. To prepare the library, 5' RACE was applied. For sequencing, a NextSeq 500 was employed. Unique molecular identifiers were attached to individual cDNA molecules in the TCR library protocol so that sequencing error and PCR bias could be corrected. TCR alpha and beta chains were both sequenced, and the abundances of alpha and beta sequences in each sample were closely correlated with each other. The original methods were these. V gene, J gene and CDR3 annotation of TCR sequences was performed with Decombinator V4. TCRs were defined as expanded if a significant change between any two time points was detected under a Poisson model with p below 0.0001. Abundances of TCRs were expressed as counts per million after normalisation to the total number of TCRs sequenced in each sample. TRAV1-2 paired with TRAJ12, TRAJ20 or TRAJ33 defined MAIT TCRs, while TRAV10 paired with TRAJ18 defined iNKT TCRs. VDJdb, accessed 1 November 2021, was searched for CMV, EBV and SARS-CoV-2 annotated TCRs, with TCRs annotated for multiple antigens excluded. TCRdb reprocessed the public reads (quality trimming at Q25 with fastp, clone calling with MiXCR) and kept in-frame beta chains. All rows with the same CDR3 protein become a single entry with the most common DNA and genes. These V and J calls derive from TCRdb rather than the authors' analysis. Present in this sample are 75,000 to 90,000 distinct CDR3 sequences, more than 13% of which were seen just once. The ten largest clones capture 5.5% of the sample.

V and J are truncated by 0 bases and 3 bases respectively, leaving an intervening sequence of 12 bases. CDR1 MNHNY and CDR2 SVGAGI are derived from the germline V gene (reference sequence). The CDR3 contains 15 residues, cysteine and phenylalanine counted. CDR3 DNA is the only sequence kept; it has 45 bases, read in frame from the first base. Points the paper makes about the study in general: VDJdb matching was skewed toward anti-spike CD8 responses and likely underestimated virus-specific expansions, missing private and CD4 specificities.

Details on this clonotype: The antigen this receptor binds is unknown. No much larger clonotype is one base removed from it; base qualities were not supplied.

The TCR originated in an adult who was a healthcare worker with PCR-confirmed SARS-CoV-2 infection or an uninfected control (not recorded which). The V gene is TRBV6-6 and the J gene is TRBJ2-7; the D segment could be TRBD1, given 6 matching bases. The source material was whole blood. The DNA sequence reads TGTGCCAGCAGTTACTCGAAGGGGGTAGACTACGAGCAGTACTTC. Its protein is CASSYSKGVDYEQYF.